The 21 T cell receptor beta chains presented below share a single source sample, sequenced in a study of human versus mouse CDR3 diversity and MHC coevolution (TCRdb year 2017). The method was the immunoSEQ multiplex PCR assay. As stored in TCRdb, this immuneACCESS dataset retains in-frame rearrangements with V and J assigned. A fraction of the clones does not appear; measured against another copy, unresolved V genes explain less than half of the discrepancy, and the remainder lacks a known reason. This sample has roughly 80,000 clones in its table, and roughly 95% of those were observed once. Around 1.3% of the sample goes to the ten largest clones. Material for sequencing was naive CD4+ T cells from blood. The cell subset or site label, as the study defines it: CD45RO-negative CD62L-positive naive CD4 T cells. The receptors here all came from a person aged 25-75 years in good health.

V usage is TRBV7-8 and J usage is TRBJ2-7; 13 bases line up with TRBD2. Germline assignment: CDR1 SGHVS and CDR2 FQNEAQ. V was pared by 5 bases and J by 3 bases, with 10 bases of the junction left unmatched. This CDR3 spans 17 amino acids. The CDR3 spells CASSAGLAGAGNYEQYF. The CDR3 DNA is TGTGCCAGCAGCGCCGGACTAGCGGGAGCAGGGAACTACGAGCAGTACTTC.

The rearrangement joins TRBV2 to TRBJ1-1; D not certain. Germline assignment: CDR1 SNHLY and CDR2 FYNNEI. The CDR3 sequence is 11 residues long. The ends were cut back, 6 bases at V and 3 bases at J, with 5 bases in the middle. CDR3 nucleotides: TGTGCCAGCAGCCGTTACACTGAAGCTTTCTTT. This encodes CASSRYTEAFF. Filled out from reference TRBV2 and TRBJ1-1, the complete variable domain reads EPEVTQTPSHQVTQMGQEVILRCVPISNHLYFYWYRQILGQKVEFLVSFYNNEISEKSEIFDDQFSVERPDGSNFTLKIRSTKLEDSAMYFCASSRYTEAFFGQGTRLTVV.

This chain joins TRBV10-3 and TRBJ2-1; 8 bases agree with TRBD1. J was trimmed by 8 bases and V by 9 bases; bases with no gene match: 12. The CDR3 covers 14 residues. Germline assignment: CDR1 ENHRY and CDR2 SYGVKD. CDR3 residues: CAINTGQGLHEQFF. CDR3 bases: TGTGCCATAAACACCGGACAGGGCTTACATGAGCAGTTCTTC.

The chain recombines TRBV11-3 with TRBJ1-1, with D tentatively TRBD1 (5 bases). V lost 4 bases, J lost 5 bases, and 11 bases lay in between. Germline CDR1 reads SGHNT; CDR2 reads YENEEA. This CDR3 spans 13 amino acids. CDR3 coding DNA: TGTGCCAGCAGCTCCACAGGTGAAACTGAAGCTTTCTTT. This encodes CASSSTGETEAFF.

The chain joins TRBV19 to TRBJ2-2, with 10 positions matching TRBD1. In germline, CDR1 is LNHDA, CDR2 SQIVND (reference sequence). V shed 4 bases and J 6 bases; nucleotides not matched to a gene: 2. The CDR3 loop spans 14 amino acids. In DNA form, the CDR3 reads TGTGCCAGTAGTAGGGACAGGGGACCCGGGGAGCTGTTTTTT. This codes for CASSRDRGPGELFF.

The chain uses TRBV19 and TRBJ1-1, with D perhaps matching TRBD1 (6 bases). V was shortened by 7 bases and J by 3 bases, with 18 bases between the two germline ends. CDR1 and CDR2 (germline): LNHDA, SQIVND (reference sequence). This CDR3 region has 15 residues. The CDR3 bases are TGTGCCAGTATTGATGGGGGGGCGGGGGACACTGAAGCTTTCTTT. Translation gives CASIDGGAGDTEAFF.

About this clone itself: The junction departs from the called germline gene at one end, perhaps through a read error. Other nucleotide sequences in the sample specify the same CDR3. V usage is TRBV6-5 and J usage is TRBJ2-3; the D gene is possibly TRBD2 (5 bases). CDR3 size: 15 residues. Germline values: CDR1 MNHEY, CDR2 SVGAGI. The CDR3 coding sequence is TGTGCCAGCAGTTCCAGAGGGCCCAGAGCAGATACGCAATATTTT. This gives the protein CASSSRGPRADTQYF.

This rearrangement joins TRBV18 to TRBJ2-4; D unresolved. V lost 2 bases to trimming and J lost 2 bases, with 10 bases between them. In germline, CDR1 is KGHSH, CDR2 LQKENI. This CDR3 has 15 amino acids. This CDR3 is CASSPEARTKNIQYF. In nucleotides, the CDR3 is TGTGCCAGCTCACCAGAGGCGCGGACCAAAAACATTCAGTACTTC.

The chain joins TRBV6-5 to TRBJ2-7; no firm D call. The CDR3 covers 13 residues. CDR1 and CDR2 (germline): MNHEY, SVGAGI. Trimming cost V 0 bases and J 4 bases, with 7 bases left between them. In DNA, the CDR3 is TGTGCCAGCAGTTACTCGACAATGTACGAGCAGTACTTC. Protein sequence: CASSYSTMYEQYF.

The J gene is TRBJ2-7, the V gene TRBV7-9, with 12 bases matching TRBD2. CDR1 and CDR2 from the germline V gene are SEHNR and FQNEAQ (reference sequence). This CDR3 spans 15 amino acids. The V and J ends lost 4 bases and 5 bases, in that order; junction bases with no gene match: 6. This CDR3 is CASSSRLAGEDEQYF. The CDR3 DNA is TGTGCCAGCAGCTCCCGACTAGCGGGAGAAGACGAGCAGTACTTC.

The chain joins TRBV29-1 to TRBJ1-2, with TRBD1 matching 9 bases. The CDR3 sequence is 12 residues long. J gave up 8 bases and V 6 bases, and 7 bases lay outside the gene matches. From germline, CDR1 is SQVTM and CDR2 ANQGSEA. The CDR3 reads CSVGTGPQGYTF. The DNA of the CDR3 is TGCAGCGTAGGGACAGGGCCTCAAGGCTACACCTTC.

CDR3 in amino acids: CASTQASGDQPQHF. The CDR3 DNA is TGTGCCAGCACCCAGGCATCAGGGGATCAGCCCCAGCATTTT. J is TRBJ1-5 and V is TRBV6-6, with D maybe TRBD1 (6 bases). The V and J ends lost 7 bases and 5 bases respectively, with 15 bases between them. Per the germline V gene, CDR1 is MNHNY and CDR2 is SVGAGI (reference sequence). The CDR3 covers 14 residues.

This chain uses TRBV29-1 with TRBJ2-5, with TRBD1 matching over 12 bases. V was clipped by 3 bases and J by 7 bases; unmatched bases: 9. Germline V gene data show CDR1 as SQVTM and CDR2 as ANQGSEA. This CDR3 is built from 15 residues. The CDR3 protein is CSVDPGQGAAVTQYF. CDR3 DNA sequence: TGCAGCGTTGACCCGGGACAGGGGGCAGCGGTGACCCAGTACTTC.

This clone was counted between two and nine times. The V and J genes are TRBV27 and TRBJ1-3, with TRBD1 matching 7 bases. The CDR3 runs to 14 residues. Trimming took 2 bases from V and 4 from J; bases not matched to a gene: 2. Looked up from germline, CDR1 is MNHEY and CDR2 is SMNVEV (reference sequence). The CDR3 loop reads CASSLRGPGNTIYF. The CDR3 DNA sequence: TGTGCCAGCAGTTTAAGGGGGCCGGGAAACACCATATATTTT.

V and J are TRBV11-3 and TRBJ2-7; 10 positions agree with TRBD2. This CDR3 is built from 15 residues. Germline V lookup: CDR1 SGHNT, CDR2 YENEEA. Trimming removed 5 bases from V and 1 base from J; junction bases left unmatched: 5. The CDR3 DNA is TGTGCCAGCAGCCCAGGACTAGCGGAATCCTACGAGCAGTACTTC. Protein product: CASSPGLAESYEQYF.

The genes are TRBV5-6 and TRBJ1-2; perhaps TRBD1 as D (6 bases). This CDR3 has 15 residues. Germline CDR1 reads SGHDT; CDR2 reads YYEEEE. V was pared by 1 base and J by 2 bases, with 12 bases between. This chain's CDR3 is CASSLPQGPNYGYTF. CDR3 DNA sequence: TGTGCCAGCAGCTTGCCACAGGGCCCGAACTATGGCTACACCTTC.

This chain joins TRBV7-2 and TRBJ1-1, with a tentative D call TRBD1 (6 bases). Trimming cost V 0 bases and J 3 bases, with 11 bases left between them. The CDR3 consists of 15 residues. Germline CDR1 reads SGHTA; CDR2 reads FQGNSA. CDR3 bases: TGTGCCAGCAGCTTAGCCAGGGGAAGCTACACTGAAGCTTTCTTT. It specifies CASSLARGSYTEAFF.

V usage is TRBV14 and J usage is TRBJ2-7; 12 nucleotides align to TRBD2. The CDR3 runs to 21 residues. Trimming took 2 bases from V and 4 from J; bases not matched to a gene: 21. Germline V gene lookup returns CDR1 SGHDN and CDR2 FVKESK. The CDR3 DNA reads as TGTGCCAGCAGCCAACCCCGAGGGCGAGAAGCTAGCGGGAGGGTAGTGTACGAGCAGTACTTC. Translation: CASSQPRGREASGRVVYEQYF.

Of note for this clone: Different DNA sequences within this sample yield the same CDR3. J is TRBJ2-7 and V is TRBV6-1; TRBD2 aligns across 11 bases. The CDR3 has 14 residues. Per germline, CDR1 MNHNS and CDR2 SASEGT. With V trimmed by 4 bases and J by 3 bases, 2 bases remained unmatched. The CDR3 loop is CASSGTSGSYEQYF. In DNA, the CDR3 is TGTGCCAGCAGTGGAACTAGCGGGAGCTACGAGCAGTACTTC.

V and J are TRBV4-3 and TRBJ2-1; 13 bases fit TRBD2. The CDR3 has 18 residues. Germline V gene lookup returns CDR1 LGHNA and CDR2 YSLEER. The V segment lost 0 bases and the J segment 1 base; nucleotides outside the gene matches: 3. The CDR3 sequence is CASSQEGLAGNSYNEQFF. The CDR3, as DNA: TGCGCCAGCAGCCAAGAGGGACTAGCGGGAAATTCCTACAATGAGCAGTTCTTC.

V usage is TRBV19 and J usage is TRBJ2-7; possibly TRBD1 for D (6 bases). The ends were cut back, 6 bases at V and 0 bases at J, with 12 bases in the middle. Germline V CDR1 and CDR2: LNHDA, SQIVND (reference sequence). The length of the CDR3 is 14 residues. CDR3 residues: CASRNTGTSYEQYF. The CDR3 bases are TGTGCCAGTAGGAATACAGGGACCTCCTACGAGCAGTACTTC.